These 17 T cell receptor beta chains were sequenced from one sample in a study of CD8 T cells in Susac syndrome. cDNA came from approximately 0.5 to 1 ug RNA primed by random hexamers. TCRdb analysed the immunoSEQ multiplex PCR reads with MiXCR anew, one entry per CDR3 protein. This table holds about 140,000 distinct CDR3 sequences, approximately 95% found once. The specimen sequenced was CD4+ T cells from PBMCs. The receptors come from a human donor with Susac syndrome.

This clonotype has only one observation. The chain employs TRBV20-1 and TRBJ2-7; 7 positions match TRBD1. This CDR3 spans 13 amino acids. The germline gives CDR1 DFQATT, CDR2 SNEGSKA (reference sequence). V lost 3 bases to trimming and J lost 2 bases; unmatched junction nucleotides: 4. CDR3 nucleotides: TGCAGTGCTAGGACGACAGGGCCCTACGAGCAGTACTTC. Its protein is CSARTTGPYEQYF.

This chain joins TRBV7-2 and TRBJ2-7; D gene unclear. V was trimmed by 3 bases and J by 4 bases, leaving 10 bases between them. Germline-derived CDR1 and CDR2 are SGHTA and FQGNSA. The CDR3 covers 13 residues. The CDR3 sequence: CASSFFWAYEQYF. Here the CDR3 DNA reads TGTGCCAGCAGCTTTTTTTGGGCTTACGAGCAGTACTTC.

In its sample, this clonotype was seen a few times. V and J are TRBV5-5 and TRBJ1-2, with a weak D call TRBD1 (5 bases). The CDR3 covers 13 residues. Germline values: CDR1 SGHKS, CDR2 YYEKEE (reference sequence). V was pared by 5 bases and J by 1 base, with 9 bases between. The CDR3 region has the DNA TGTGCCAGCAGTCCGGACATTAACTATGGCTACACCTTC. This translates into CASSPDINYGYTF.

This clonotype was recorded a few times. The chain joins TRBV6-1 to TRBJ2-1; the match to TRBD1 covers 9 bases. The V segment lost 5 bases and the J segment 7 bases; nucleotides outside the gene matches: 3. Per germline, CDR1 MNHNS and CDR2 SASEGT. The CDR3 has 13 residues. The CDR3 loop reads CASSRDRANEQFF. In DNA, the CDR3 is TGTGCCAGCAGTCGGGACAGGGCTAATGAGCAGTTCTTC.

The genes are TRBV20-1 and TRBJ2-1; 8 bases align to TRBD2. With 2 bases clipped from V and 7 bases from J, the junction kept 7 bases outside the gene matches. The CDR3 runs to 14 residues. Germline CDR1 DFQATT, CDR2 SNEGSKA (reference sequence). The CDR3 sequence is CSARPPAGANEQFF. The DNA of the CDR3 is TGCAGTGCTAGACCGCCAGCGGGAGCTAATGAGCAGTTCTTC.

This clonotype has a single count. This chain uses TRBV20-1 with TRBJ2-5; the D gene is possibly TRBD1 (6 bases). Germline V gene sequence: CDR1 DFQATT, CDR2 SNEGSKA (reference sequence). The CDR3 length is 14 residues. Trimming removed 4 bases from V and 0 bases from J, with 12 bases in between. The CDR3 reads CSATRTGNQETQYF. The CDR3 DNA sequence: TGCAGTGCTACGAGAACAGGGAACCAAGAGACCCAGTACTTC.

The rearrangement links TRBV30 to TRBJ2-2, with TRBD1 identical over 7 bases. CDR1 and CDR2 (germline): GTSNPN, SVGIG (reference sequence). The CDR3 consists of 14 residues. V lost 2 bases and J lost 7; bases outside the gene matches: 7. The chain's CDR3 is CAWSIGGYDGELFF. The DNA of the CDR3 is TGTGCCTGGAGTATAGGGGGCTACGACGGGGAGCTGTTTTTT.

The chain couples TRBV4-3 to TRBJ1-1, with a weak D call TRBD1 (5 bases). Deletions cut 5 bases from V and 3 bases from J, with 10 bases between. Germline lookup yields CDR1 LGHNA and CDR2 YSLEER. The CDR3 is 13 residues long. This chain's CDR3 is CASSMDTHTEAFF. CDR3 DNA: TGCGCCAGCAGCATGGACACCCACACTGAAGCTTTCTTT.

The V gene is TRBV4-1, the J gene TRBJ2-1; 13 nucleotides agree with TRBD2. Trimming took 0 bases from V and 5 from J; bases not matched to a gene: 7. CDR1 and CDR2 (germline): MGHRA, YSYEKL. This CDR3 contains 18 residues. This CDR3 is CASSQDSTSGRFDNEQFF. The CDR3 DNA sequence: TGCGCCAGCAGCCAAGATTCGACTAGCGGGAGGTTTGACAATGAGCAGTTCTTC.

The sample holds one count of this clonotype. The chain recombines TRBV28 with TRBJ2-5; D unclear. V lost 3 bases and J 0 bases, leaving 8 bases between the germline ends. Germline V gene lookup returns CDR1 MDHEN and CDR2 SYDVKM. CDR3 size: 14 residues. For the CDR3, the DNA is TGTGCCAGCAGTTTTGGTGGGGACCAAGAGACCCAGTACTTC. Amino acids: CASSFGGDQETQYF.

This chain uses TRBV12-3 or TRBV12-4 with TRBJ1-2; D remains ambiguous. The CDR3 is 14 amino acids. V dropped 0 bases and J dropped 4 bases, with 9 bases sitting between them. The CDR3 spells CASSLAPQAYGYTF. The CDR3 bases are TGTGCCAGCAGTTTAGCTCCCCAGGCCTATGGCTACACCTTC.

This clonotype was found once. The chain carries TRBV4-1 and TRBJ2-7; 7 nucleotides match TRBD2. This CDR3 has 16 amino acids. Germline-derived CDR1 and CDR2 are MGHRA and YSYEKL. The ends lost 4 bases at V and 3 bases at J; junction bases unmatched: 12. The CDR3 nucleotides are TGCGCCAGCAGCCGCACTCCGGGACTACCCTACTACGAGCAGTACTTC. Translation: CASSRTPGLPYYEQYF.

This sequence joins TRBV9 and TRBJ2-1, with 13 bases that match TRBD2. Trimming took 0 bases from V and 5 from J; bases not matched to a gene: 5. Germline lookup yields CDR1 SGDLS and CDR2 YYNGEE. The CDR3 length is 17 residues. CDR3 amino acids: CASSVGAGTSGDNEQFF. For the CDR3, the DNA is TGTGCCAGCAGCGTAGGGGCTGGGACTAGCGGGGACAATGAGCAGTTCTTC.

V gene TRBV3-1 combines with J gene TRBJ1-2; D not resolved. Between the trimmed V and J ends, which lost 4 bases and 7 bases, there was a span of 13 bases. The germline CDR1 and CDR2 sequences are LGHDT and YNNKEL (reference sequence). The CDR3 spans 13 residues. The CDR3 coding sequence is TGTGCCAGCAGCCCAAGTTTAGGTTCTGGCTACACCTTC. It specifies CASSPSLGSGYTF. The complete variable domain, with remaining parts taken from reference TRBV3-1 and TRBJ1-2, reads DTAVSQTPKYLVTQMGNDKSIKCEQNLGHDTMYWYKQDSKKFLKIMFSYNNKELIINETVPNRFSPKSPDKAHLNLHINSLELGDSAVYFCASSPSLGSGYTFGSGTRLTVV.

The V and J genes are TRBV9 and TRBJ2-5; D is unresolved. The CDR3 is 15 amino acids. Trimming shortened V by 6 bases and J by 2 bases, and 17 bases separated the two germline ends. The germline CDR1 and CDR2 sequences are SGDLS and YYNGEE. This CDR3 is CASTPRASLQETQYF. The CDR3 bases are TGTGCCAGCACCCCCCGGGCCAGTTTACAAGAGACCCAGTACTTC. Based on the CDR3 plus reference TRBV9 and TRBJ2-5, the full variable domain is DSGVTQTPKHLITATGQRVTLRCSPRSGDLSVYWYQQSLDQGLQFLIQYYNGEERAKGNILERFSAQQFPDLHSELNLSSLELGDSALYFCASTPRASLQETQYFGPGTRLLVL.

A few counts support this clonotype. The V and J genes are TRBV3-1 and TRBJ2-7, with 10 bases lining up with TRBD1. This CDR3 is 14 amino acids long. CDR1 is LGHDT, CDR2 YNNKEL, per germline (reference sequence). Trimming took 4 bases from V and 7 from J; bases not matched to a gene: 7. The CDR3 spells CASSLGQGVGEQYF. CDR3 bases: TGTGCCAGCAGCCTCGGACAGGGGGTCGGTGAGCAGTACTTC.

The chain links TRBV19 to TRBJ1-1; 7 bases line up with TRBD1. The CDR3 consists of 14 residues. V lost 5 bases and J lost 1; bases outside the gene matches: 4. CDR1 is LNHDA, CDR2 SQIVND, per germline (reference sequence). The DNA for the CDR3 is TGTGCCAGTAGTTCCAGGGGGAAGAACACTGAAGCTTTCTTT. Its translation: CASSSRGKNTEAFF.